This T cell receptor beta chain was identified during a study of T cells in Graves' hyperthyroidism and ophthalmopathy. The CDR3 totals 15 residues. The V segment lost 5 bases and the J segment 1 base; nucleotides outside the gene matches: 5. Germline CDR1 and CDR2: SEHNR and FQNEAQ (reference sequence). This clonotype was seen a few times. Using RNA transcripts as the source, TCR beta CDR3 regions were amplified. The HTBI primer set served for first-round RT-PCR of the TCR CDR3. TCRdb re-analysed the multiplex PCR reads in MiXCR, keeping a single row per CDR3 protein. Here the sample spans hundreds of thousands of distinct CDR3 sequences, around 15% being singletons.

Sequencing input: blood. This rearrangement joins TRBV7-9 to TRBJ2-3, with 8 bases matching TRBD2. The clonotype comes from a woman between 18 and 29 years old with Graves' hyperthyroidism. This chain's CDR3 is CASSPSGSGTDTQYF. The CDR3 DNA reads TGTGCCAGCAGCCCCAGCGGGAGTGGCACAGATACGCAGTATTTT.